This T cell receptor beta chain was obtained from a study of healthy donors' naive CD4 and CD8 T cells (dated by TCRdb to about 2015). About the full investigation: Donor selection covered three age groups (20-25, 40-50 and 60-70 years) with several people in each, and the resulting cohort had a mean age of approximately 45 and was half female. For TCR alpha, a new primer set covering all functional IMGT alpha gene variants was designed, and the rest of the protocol matched the beta-chain workflow. To check how TCR variation relates to lineage commitment, the researchers sequenced rearranged TCR alpha and beta chains taken from naive CD4+ and CD8+ T cells. The peripheral blood mononuclear cells came from under 20 individuals who were healthy and unrelated. Donors were HLA-typed by sequencing at HLA-A, -B, -C, -DRB1, -DQB1 and -DPB1 using the SBTexcellerator protocol, an ABI3130xl analyzer and SBTengine software.

Cells with a CD4+CD8-CD45RO-CD45RA+ profile were isolated by FACS and defined as naive CD4+ T cells, and those with a CD8+CD4-CD45RA+CD27bright profile were defined as naive CD8+ T cells. Sorting used antibodies against CD4 (RPA-T4), CD8 (SK1), CD27 (O323), CD45RA (HI100) and CD45RO (UCHL1). What the research found in general, with its limitations: V genes, J genes and CDR3 charge together appeared to explain around an eighth of CD4/CD8 propensity variance, in a largely additive manner. Alpha and beta chains were sequenced in bulk and could not be paired, so combined chain effects were not evaluated. In both chains, CD4+ lineage was associated with a positively charged CDR3, and CD8+ lineage was associated with a negatively charged CDR3. Bias between naive CD4+ and CD8+ cells was reportedly observed for most V and J gene segments, consistently across donors and independently of HLA genotype. Possible repertoire bias arising from homeostatic proliferation of naive T cells was not directly addressed.

The CDR3 starts with the cysteine, ends with the phenylalanine, and has 14 residues. Only the CDR3 DNA is retained, 42 bases long and in frame from the first base. CDR1 and CDR2 (GTSNPN, SVGIG) derive from the germline V gene (reference sequence). Cut back by 2 bases and 4 bases, the V and J ends lie 14 bases apart. Comments on this clonotype: Which antigen it targets is not known. No base quality values were provided; no much bigger clone lies one nucleotide off.

The sequencer was a 454 GS FLX Titanium. A previously published linear amplification protocol was used to build TCR libraries from approximately 450 ng of total RNA. Sequencing was performed on the Roche/454 Genome Sequencer with Titanium chemistry. The published analysis was carried out like this. From roughly 5 of the healthy donors, a total of about 80,000 rearranged TCR alpha transcripts were sequenced. Duplicate transcripts were removed, and unique TCR clonotypes were defined by the CDR3 junction according to IMGT nomenclature. CD4 versus CD8 status was modeled on V and J genes by logistic regression in R 2.13.0, with adjustment for donor effects and Bonferroni correction for multiple testing. TCRdb handled the public reads itself, with Q25 trimming in fastp and clone calling in MiXCR, and kept productive beta chains. Identical CDR3 proteins give one entry, which carries the most common genes and DNA. The authors' filters were not applied to this entry. This sample is represented by approximately 180,000 distinct CDR3 sequences; nearly 75% of them were singletons. The leading ten clones occupy 2.3% of the sample.

Material: naive CD4+ and CD8+ T cells sorted from blood, pooled from several donors. The cell subset or site tag for this specimen amounts to: FACS-sorted naive CD4+ (CD45RO-CD45RA+) and naive CD8+ (CD45RA+CD27bright) T cells. This clonotype originated in a pool of human donors in good health; the sample pools cells from several healthy donors. Recombination joined TRBV30 with TRBJ1-2; the D gene remains uncertain. The CDR3 reads as follows: CAWSRYSRSYGYTF. The DNA reads TGTGCCTGGAGTCGGTACAGCAGGAGCTATGGCTACACCTTC.